This T cell receptor beta chain was observed in a study of beta chain features in type 1 diabetes. Study in general: No age, gender or cell yield differences were seen between patients and healthy donors.

The authors reverse transcribed all of the isolated RNA, so sequencing captured expressed TCRB transcripts. TCRdb keeps only in-frame clones here, not all; method: immunoSEQ multiplex PCR. Of more than 250,000 clones listed, about 13% are singletons. Germline V gene lookup returns CDR1 SGHRS and CDR2 YFSETQ. Unmatched junction bases numbered 4, after V lost 4 bases and J lost 6 bases. CDR3 length: 14 residues. This clone was counted a few times. The antigen is not known. Study outcomes and limitations: TCRB repertoires of naive, central memory and Treg cells appeared more similar among patients than among healthy donors. All four CD4+ subsets from Type 1 diabetes patients carried moderately but significantly shorter TCRB CDR3s.

Sequencing input: naive CD4+ T cells from blood. The rearrangement links TRBV5-1 to TRBJ1-4; 9 nucleotides align to TRBD1. The source of this sequence is a man between 25 and 39 years old with type 1 diabetes. CDR3 sequence reads: CASSPGTGYEKLFF. In DNA, the CDR3 is TGCGCCAGCAGCCCGGGGACAGGGTATGAAAAACTGTTTTTT. The full variable domain, rest sourced from reference TRBV5-1 and TRBJ1-4, is KAGVTQTPRYLIKTRGQQVTLSCSPISGHRSVSWYQQTPGQGLQFLFEYFSETQRNKGNFPGRFSGRQFSNSRSEMNVSTLELGDSALYLCASSPGTGYEKLFFGSGTQLSVL.